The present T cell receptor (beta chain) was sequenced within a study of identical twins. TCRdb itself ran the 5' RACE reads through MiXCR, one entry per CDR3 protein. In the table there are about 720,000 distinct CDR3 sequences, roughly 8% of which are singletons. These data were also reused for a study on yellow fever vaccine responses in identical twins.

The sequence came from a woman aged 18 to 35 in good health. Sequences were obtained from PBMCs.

Here the CDR3 reads CSVHTIYEQYF. The CDR3 coding sequence is TGCAGCGTTCACACGATCTACGAGCAGTACTTC. This chain connects TRBV29-1 to TRBJ2-7, with unresolved D. CDR1 is SQVTM and CDR2 is ANQGSEA in the germline V gene. The CDR3 spans 11 residues. V was clipped by 5 bases and J by 3 bases, with 8 bases between them.